One and the same sample provided the 5 T cell receptor beta chains below, sequenced in a study of T cells in Graves' hyperthyroidism and ophthalmopathy. TCR beta CDR3 region amplification was performed from RNA transcripts. Initially, a first-round RT-PCR of the TCR CDR3 employed the HTBI primer set. TCRdb redid the calling of the multiplex PCR reads with MiXCR, one entry per CDR3 protein. The sample lists 150,000 or so distinct CDR3 sequences, around 8.9% occurring once. Sequenced: blood. Receptor source: a woman aged 18-30 years with Graves' hyperthyroidism that later progressed to Graves' ophthalmopathy.

This clonotype has ten or more counts. The chain recombines TRBV20-1 with TRBJ2-3; 13 nucleotides agree with TRBD2. CDR3 length equals 17 residues. From germline, CDR1 is DFQATT and CDR2 SNEGSKA (reference sequence). The V gene end was trimmed by 2 bases and the J gene end by 1 base; junction bases not matched to a gene: 6. The CDR3 spells CSARWTSGRRGTDTQYF. The CDR3 bases are TGCAGTGCTAGATGGACTAGCGGGAGACGTGGCACAGATACGCAGTATTTT.

This clonotype was picked up many times. The chain recombines TRBV7-2 with TRBJ2-1, with TRBD2 matching 8 bases. The CDR3 has 14 residues. J was trimmed by 3 bases and V by 6 bases; bases with no gene match: 4. Germline lookup yields CDR1 SGHTA and CDR2 FQGNSA. The DNA for the CDR3 is TGTGCCAGCAGACGGGGGGGCAGCTACAATGAGCAGTTCTTC. Residues: CASRRGGSYNEQFF.

This clonotype has ten or more counts. The V and J genes are TRBV28 and TRBJ1-4, with D tentatively TRBD1 (5 bases). The CDR3 has 14 amino acids. Trimming removed 5 bases at V and 5 bases at J, with 12 bases between. Germline assignment: CDR1 MDHEN and CDR2 SYDVKM. CDR3 coding DNA: TGTGCCAGCAGTGGGGACCGTATAAATGAAAAACTGTTTTTT. It yields the protein CASSGDRINEKLFF.

The J gene is TRBJ2-1, the V gene TRBV10-3; 9 bases match TRBD2. The germline CDR1 and CDR2 sequences are ENHRY and SYGVKD. This CDR3 is 12 amino acids long. V shed 6 bases and J 14 bases; nucleotides not matched to a gene: 8. The CDR3 nucleotides are TGTGCCATCAGCAACCCTAGCGGGATGGAGTTCTTC. This translates into CAISNPSGMEFF.

This clonotype was seen many times. The rearrangement uses TRBV19 and TRBJ1-5; no reliable D call. This CDR3 is built from 14 residues. Between the trimmed V and J ends, which lost 3 bases and 1 base, there was a span of 7 bases. The germline V gene has CDR1 LNHDA and CDR2 SQIVND (reference sequence). CDR3: CASSIWQSNQPQHF. CDR3 DNA: TGTGCCAGTAGTATCTGGCAGAGCAATCAGCCCCAGCATTTT.